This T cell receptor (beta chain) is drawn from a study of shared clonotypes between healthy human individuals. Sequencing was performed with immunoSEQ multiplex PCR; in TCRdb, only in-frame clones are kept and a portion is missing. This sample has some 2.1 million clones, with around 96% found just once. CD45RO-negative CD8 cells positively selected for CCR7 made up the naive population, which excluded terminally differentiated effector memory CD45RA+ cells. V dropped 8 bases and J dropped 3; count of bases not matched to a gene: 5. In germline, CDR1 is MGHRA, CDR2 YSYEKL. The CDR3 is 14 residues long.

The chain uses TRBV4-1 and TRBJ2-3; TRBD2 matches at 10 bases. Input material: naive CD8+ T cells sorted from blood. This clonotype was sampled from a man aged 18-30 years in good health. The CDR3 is CASEREGRTDTQYF. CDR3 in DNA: TGCGCCAGCGAGCGGGAGGGCCGGACAGATACGCAGTATTTT.